This T cell receptor (beta chain) comes out of a study of cytomegalovirus exposure and HLA in healthy donors. Unmatched junction bases numbered 7, after V lost 4 bases and J lost 0 bases. Germline CDR1 reads LNHDA; CDR2 reads SQIVND (reference sequence). The CDR3 covers 16 residues. With 60 Vbeta and 13 Jbeta primers, the PCR was carried out. Sequencing was performed with immunoSEQ multiplex PCR; in TCRdb, only in-frame clones are kept and a portion is missing. The table has 200,000 to 300,000 clones, 80% to 90% seen once. On this clone itself: Its antigen is not identified.

Whole-study findings and limits: Exclusion as indistinguishable affected some V segments, including TRBV6-2 and TRBV6-3. Beyond CMV serostatus, there was no information to go on about immune exposure.

This chain connects TRBV19 to TRBJ2-3; TRBD2 matches 7 bases. Sequenced: PBMCs. The origin of this receptor is a woman aged 35 to 49 in good health and CMV-seropositive. CDR3 sequence reads: CASSRWEGLSTDTQYF. The CDR3 DNA follows: TGTGCCAGTAGTAGGTGGGAGGGACTGAGCACAGATACGCAGTATTTT.